One sample yielded the 10 T cell receptor beta chains listed below, sequenced in a study of shared clonotypes between healthy human individuals. Assay used: immunoSEQ multiplex PCR; TCRdb lists only in-frame clones, some missing. Of roughly 480,000 clones listed, around 80% are singletons. Material: PBMCs. These receptors all stem from a middle-aged woman in good health. Some clones in this sample may be carry-over from other donors' samples.

The chain recombines TRBV19 with TRBJ2-3, with 7 positions matching TRBD2. CDR3 length: 16 residues. V shed 4 bases and J 1 base; nucleotides not matched to a gene: 8. Per germline, CDR1 LNHDA and CDR2 SQIVND (reference sequence). The CDR3 spells CASSNLAGAGTDTQYF. The DNA of the CDR3 is TGTGCCAGTAGTAATTTGGCGGGAGCTGGCACAGATACGCAGTATTTT.

This clone was counted ten times or more. The chain employs TRBV5-8 and TRBJ2-3; 9 bases are a match to TRBD2. The V gene's germline CDR1 is SGHTS and CDR2 YDEGEE. This CDR3 comprises 15 residues. The V and J ends lost 3 bases and 2 bases, in that order; junction bases with no gene match: 4. CDR3 nucleotides: TGTGCCAGCAGCTCCCTAGCGGGATTCACAGATACGCAGTATTTT. Its protein product is CASSSLAGFTDTQYF. Drawing the rest from reference TRBV5-8 and TRBJ2-3, the complete variable domain is EAGVTQSPTHLIKTRGQQATLRCSPISGHTSVYWYQQALGLGLQFLLWYDEGEERNRGNFPPRFSGRQFPNYSSELNVNALELEDSALYLCASSSLAGFTDTQYFGPGTRLTVL.

This clone was seen at least ten times. J is TRBJ2-7 and V is TRBV29-1, with 7 bases that match TRBD1. The CDR3 has 14 amino acids. V trimming: 4 bases; J trimming: 3 bases; junction bases outside the gene matches: 9. Germline V CDR1 and CDR2: SQVTM, ANQGSEA. The CDR3 spells CSVGQGNMYYEQYF. The CDR3 region has the DNA TGCAGCGTTGGACAGGGAAATATGTACTACGAGCAGTACTTC.

The V and J genes are TRBV5-1 and TRBJ2-7, with D tentatively TRBD1 (6 bases). Germline V gene sequence: CDR1 SGHRS, CDR2 YFSETQ. V gave up 2 bases and J gave up 3 bases, with 15 bases separating them. This CDR3 is built from 15 residues. The CDR3: CASSLQGASGYEQYF. In nucleotides, the CDR3 is TGCGCCAGCAGCTTACAGGGCGCGTCGGGCTACGAGCAGTACTTC.

The chain uses TRBV29-1 and TRBJ2-7, with TRBD2 identical over 7 bases. The length of the CDR3 is 15 residues. The germline CDR1 and CDR2 sequences are SQVTM and ANQGSEA. Trimming took 4 bases from V and 1 from J; bases not matched to a gene: 10. Here the CDR3 reads CSVVARDYRSYEQYF. CDR3 sequence (DNA): TGCAGCGTTGTTGCCCGGGACTATCGGTCCTACGAGCAGTACTTC.

The V and J genes are TRBV14 and TRBJ2-2, with 8 nucleotides matching TRBD2. J gave up 4 bases and V 1 base, and 5 bases lay outside the gene matches. The CDR3 totals 16 residues. Germline CDR1 SGHDN, CDR2 FVKESK. The CDR3 coding sequence is TGTGCCAGCAGCCAAGCTCACCTAGCGGGCACCGGGGAGCTGTTTTTT. Its protein product is CASSQAHLAGTGELFF.

The gene calls are TRBV5-4 and TRBJ2-2; 13 nucleotides line up with TRBD2. Germline V lookup: CDR1 SGHNT, CDR2 YYREEE (reference sequence). V was pared by 3 bases and J by 7 bases, with 3 bases of the junction left unmatched. The CDR3 loop spans 15 amino acids. The CDR3 loop is CASSWTSGRVGELFF. CDR3 in DNA: TGTGCCAGCAGCTGGACTAGCGGGAGAGTCGGGGAGCTGTTTTTT.

The chain recombines TRBV5-8 with TRBJ2-2; D gene ambiguous. Germline V CDR1 and CDR2: SGHTS, YDEGEE. The CDR3 length is 14 residues. V was clipped by 0 bases and J by 5 bases, with 8 bases between them. Written as DNA, the CDR3 is TGTGCCAGCAGCTTGGGGGGAAGAACCGGGGAGCTGTTTTTT. Translating it yields CASSLGGRTGELFF.

This rearrangement joins TRBV5-4 to TRBJ1-2; no clear D. The CDR3 sequence is 15 residues long. The germline V gene has CDR1 SGHNT and CDR2 YYREEE (reference sequence). V lost 3 bases to trimming and J lost 0 bases, with 12 bases between them. The CDR3 sequence is CASSYEGGANYGYTF. CDR3 bases: TGTGCCAGCAGCTACGAGGGAGGTGCTAACTATGGCTACACCTTC.

The rearrangement links TRBV7-3 to TRBJ2-2, with 7 bases lining up with TRBD2. V shed 4 bases, J shed 1 base, and the junction held 6 bases outside the gene matches. Looked up from germline, CDR1 is SGHTA and CDR2 is FQGTGA. This CDR3 comprises 16 residues. The CDR3 coding sequence is TGTGCCAGCAGCTCCAGTCTAGCGGTGAACACCGGGGAGCTGTTTTTT. Its translation is CASSSSLAVNTGELFF. The entire variable domain, with the rest obtained from reference TRBV7-3 and TRBJ2-2, is as follows: GAGVSQTPSNKVTEKGKYVELRCDPISGHTALYWYRQSLGQGPEFLIYFQGTGAADDSGLPNDRFFAVRPEGSVSTLKIQRTERGDSAVYLCASSSSLAVNTGELFFGEGSRLTVL.